The T cell receptor beta chain described here comes from a study of PD-1 blockade in mismatch repair-deficient tumors. Trimming took 4 bases from V and 8 from J, leaving 12 bases between them. CDR3 size: 12 residues. Per the germline V gene, CDR1 is SGHRS and CDR2 is YFSETQ. The TCR-sequenced patients were a few responders to pembrolizumab. TCRdb's table, derived via immunoSEQ multiplex PCR, lists solely in-frame clones and lacks some. The repertoire holds some 66,000 clones, with about 91% as singletons. This clonotype originated in an adult with mismatch repair-deficient cancer. The rearrangement joins TRBV5-1 to TRBJ1-1; no reliable D call. The sample here was peripheral blood, taken 52 weeks after starting pembrolizumab. The CDR3 spells CASSPTGYEAFF. The CDR3, as DNA: TGCGCCAGCAGCCCTACCGGGTACGAAGCTTTCTTT.